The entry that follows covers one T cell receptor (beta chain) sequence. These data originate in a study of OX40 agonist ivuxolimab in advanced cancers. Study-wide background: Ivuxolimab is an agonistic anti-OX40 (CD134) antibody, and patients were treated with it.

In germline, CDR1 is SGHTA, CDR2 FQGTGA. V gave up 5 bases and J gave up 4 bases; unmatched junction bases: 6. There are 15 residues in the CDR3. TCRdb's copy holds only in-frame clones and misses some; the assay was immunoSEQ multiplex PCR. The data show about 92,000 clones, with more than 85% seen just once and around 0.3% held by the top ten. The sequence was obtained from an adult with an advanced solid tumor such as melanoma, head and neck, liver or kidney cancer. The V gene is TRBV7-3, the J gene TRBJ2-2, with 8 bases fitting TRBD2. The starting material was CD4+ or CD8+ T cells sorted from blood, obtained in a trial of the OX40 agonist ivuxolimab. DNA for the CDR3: TGTGCCAGCAGCACGGGACTAGGCAGCACCGGGGAGCTGTTTTTT. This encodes CASSTGLGSTGELFF.